This T cell receptor beta chain was profiled in a study of shared clonotypes between healthy human individuals. Replicate PCRs for sorted subsets used 200 ng DNA; this equaled some 30,000 T cell genomes. Produced via immunoSEQ multiplex PCR; TCRdb's table is partial and in-frame only. The repertoire holds 1,500,000 or so clones, with around 98.5% as singletons. Of note for this clone: Its antigen is not identified.

The germline gives CDR1 SGHRS, CDR2 YFSETQ. V dropped 0 bases and J dropped 2 bases, with 5 bases sitting between them. The CDR3 runs 13 residues. General study findings and limits: Estimated richness values were generally larger in naive subsets than in memory subsets. A handful of donors shared around 5% of their naive CD4 clonotypes.

The chain joins TRBV5-1 to TRBJ2-5; no firm D call. This sequence originates from a man under 40 in good health. Sequenced material: naive CD4+ T cells sorted from blood. Stated subset: CD45RA+ positively selected. The DNA for the CDR3 is TGCGCCAGCAGCTTGGAGTGGCAAGAGACCCAGTACTTC. Amino acid sequence: CASSLEWQETQYF.